A selection of T cell receptor beta chains follows, all from one sample in a study of CD8+CD57+ T cells in acquired aplastic anemia. TCRdb itself ran the reads through MiXCR, one entry per CDR3 protein. The data hold approximately 170,000 distinct CDR3 sequences, with less than 50% observed a single time. Specimen: sorted CD4+, CD8+, or CD8+CD57+ T cells (not recorded which) from PBMCs. The receptors originated from a human donor with aplastic anemia. Each CDR3 is given with its conserved first and last residue. D genes are given only for firm matches. Clone size is stated in some rows and not others, as once, few, many or a class when expanded.

.	.	TRBV9	TRBJ2-1	CASSVRHRGDNEQFF	TGTGCCAGCAGCGTGCGGCACCGCGGCGACAATGAGCAGTTCTTC
.	many	TRBV6-1	TRBJ1-1	CASWRGAEAFF	TGTGCCAGCTGGCGTGGGGCTGAAGCTTTCTTT
.	many	TRBV25-1	TRBJ2-5	CASSAVGSLQETQYF	TGTGCCAGCAGCGCCGTGGGGAGCCTCCAAGAGACCCAGTACTTC
TRBD1	.	TRBV10-3	TRBJ1-2	CAISEQGTGNGYTF	TGTGCCATCAGTGAACAGGGGACAGGGAATGGCTACACCTTC
.	many	TRBV12-3/TRBV12-4	TRBJ1-1	CASSLVGNTEAFF	TGTGCCAGCAGCTTAGTGGGGAACACTGAAGCTTTCTTT
.	.	TRBV7-3	TRBJ2-3	CASSPGTPRTDTQYF	TGTGCCAGCAGCCCCGGGACTCCCCGCACAGATACGCAGTATTTT
.	.	TRBV5-2	TRBJ2-1	CASNHVSTGTSGYNEQFF	TGTGCCAGCAACCATGTATCAACTGGGACTAGCGGATACAATGAGCAGTTCTTC
.	many	TRBV24-1	TRBJ2-5	CATSDRPGVETQYF	TGTGCCACCAGTGATCGCCCCGGGGTAGAGACCCAGTACTTC
.	.	TRBV2	TRBJ2-5	CASSWGGGETQYF	TGTGCCAGCAGCTGGGGGGGGGGCGAGACCCAGTACTTC
.	many	TRBV29-1	TRBJ2-7	CSVVGDSQIEGYAQYF	TGCAGCGTTGTAGGTGACAGCCAAATTGAGGGCTACGCGCAGTACTTC
.	many	TRBV24-1	TRBJ2-1	CATSEAGPTSYNEQFF	TGTGCCACCAGTGAGGCAGGACCTACGTCCTACAATGAGCAGTTCTTC
.	.	TRBV29-1	TRBJ1-2	CSVVQGTHGYTF	TGCAGCGTTGTTCAGGGGACTCATGGCTACACCTTC
.	.	TRBV15	TRBJ1-6	CATSRDLAGRSSPLHF	TGTGCCACCAGCAGAGATCTCGCAGGGCGGAGTTCACCCCTCCACTTT
.	.	TRBV19	TRBJ2-3	CATRDSTPPDTQYF	TGTGCCACCCGGGACTCCACTCCACCAGATACGCAGTATTTT
TRBD1	.	TRBV20-1	TRBJ2-5	CSARDLTGWGETQYF	TGCAGTGCTAGGGACCTGACAGGGTGGGGGGAGACCCAGTACTTC
.	.	TRBV7-3	TRBJ2-5	CASRPAGETQYF	TGTGCCAGCAGACCGGCGGGGGAGACCCAGTACTTC
TRBD1	few	TRBV3-1	TRBJ1-5	CASSQTGNNQPQHF	TGTGCCAGCAGCCAGACAGGGAACAATCAGCCCCAGCATTTT
TRBD1	.	TRBV15	TRBJ1-2	CAPPTGTGGYGYTF	TGTGCCCCGCCAACCGGGACAGGGGGGTATGGCTACACCTTC
.	.	TRBV20-1	TRBJ1-2	CSAADRFYGYTF	TGCAGTGCTGCGGACAGATTCTATGGCTACACCTTC
.	many	TRBV5-1	TRBJ2-1	CASSLISATLNNEQFF	TGCGCCAGCAGCTTAATTAGCGCCACCCTCAACAATGAGCAGTTCTTC
.	many	TRBV12-3/TRBV12-4	TRBJ1-5	CASSFGGNSNQPQHF	TGTGCCAGCAGTTTTGGGGGTAATAGCAATCAGCCCCAGCATTTT
.	many	TRBV9	TRBJ2-5	CASSVDTQETQYF	TGTGCCAGCAGCGTGGACACCCAAGAGACCCAGTACTTC
.	.	TRBV12-3/TRBV12-4	TRBJ1-5	CASSGNREWGETSNQPQHF	TGTGCCAGCAGCGGGAACAGGGAATGGGGAGAAACGAGCAATCAGCCCCAGCATTTT
TRBD1	.	TRBV7-7	TRBJ1-6	CASSLMGQGNSPLRF	TGTGCCAGCAGCCTCATGGGACAGGGTAATTCACCCCTCCGCTTT
.	.	TRBV12-1	TRBJ2-2	CASSVAGRTGELFF	TGTGCCAGCAGTGTAGCGGGAAGAACCGGGGAGCTGTTTTTT
.	many	TRBV4-3	TRBJ1-2	CASSQVGGFNGYTF	TGCGCCAGCAGCCAAGTCGGGGGGTTCAACGGCTACACCTTC
TRBD2	medium-sized	TRBV24-1	TRBJ2-5	CATSDVQIGTSGNQETQYF	TGTGCCACCAGTGATGTCCAAATCGGGACTAGCGGGAACCAAGAGACCCAGTACTTC
TRBD1	once	TRBV29-1	TRBJ1-1	CSVTGASTEAFF	TGCAGCGTTACAGGGGCCAGTACTGAAGCTTTCTTT